This T cell receptor (beta chain) appears in the sequencing data of a study of memory CD4+ T cells and cytomegalovirus serostatus. General study points: Suggested: most of the CMV-linked TCR signature lies in CD4+ memory cells.

Original analysis: After removing out-of-frame reads, 2.3 million or so distinct TCRbeta sequences remained. Libraries were prepared by immunoSEQ multiplex PCR; TCRdb keeps only in-frame clonotypes and omits some of them. The V and J calls and clone size were taken over from that table, and D and trimming were inferred from the DNA. The table has approximately 88,000 clones, roughly 80% seen once. CDR1 SGDLS and CDR2 YYNGEE come from the germline V gene. V was pared by 4 bases and J by 5 bases, with 6 bases of the junction left unmatched. This CDR3 spans 14 amino acids. This clone was seen a single time. No antigen is known for it. The sort gate was single viable CD3+CD4+CD8-CD45RO+ cells for memory CD4+ T cells.

The chain carries TRBV9 and TRBJ2-4; TRBD1 aligns across 7 bases. This clonotype was obtained from an adult in good health and CMV-seropositive. Sequenced sample: memory CD4+ T cells from blood. The DNA of the CDR3 is TGTGCCAGCAGCAAAGTGGGGACAGAAAACATTCAGTACTTC. Protein product: CASSKVGTENIQYF.